The following is a TCR beta chain sequence with its context. Its specificity is not known. This sample stems from a study of cytomegalovirus exposure and HLA in healthy donors. Study-level results: The study flagged fewer than 200 TCR beta chains as cytomegalovirus-associated.

The length of the CDR3 is 15 residues. V lost 0 bases to trimming and J lost 7 bases, with 14 bases between them. Germline V lookup: CDR1 SGHRS, CDR2 YFSETQ. Clones were read by immunoSEQ multiplex PCR, and TCRdb kept only the in-frame ones, dropping some. The profile shows around 99,000 clones, about 88% of them singletons. The receptor was isolated from a woman aged 18-29 years in good health and CMV-seronegative. Sequenced: PBMCs. The chain is built from TRBV5-1 and TRBJ2-1, with D possibly matching TRBD2 (6 bases). This chain's CDR3 is CASSLVTSGLNEQFF. The CDR3 DNA reads as TGCGCCAGCAGCTTGGTGACTAGTGGGTTGAATGAGCAGTTCTTC.